This TCR beta chain came from a study of blood T cell repertoires in COVID-19. As for the study in general: COVID-19 samples, acute and convalescent, were from the United States, Italy and Spain.

Produced via immunoSEQ multiplex PCR; TCRdb's table is partial and in-frame only. In the table there are more than 300,000 clones, 90% of which are singletons. Enrollees, 18 to 89 years old, lived in about two dozen US areas. A COVID-19 case had been met by exposed participants during the 2 weeks before study entry. Germline V lookup: CDR1 SNHLY, CDR2 FYNNEI. The CDR3 loop spans 13 amino acids. Trimming removed 6 bases at V and 5 bases at J, with 13 bases between. V gene TRBV2 combines with J gene TRBJ1-1, with D perhaps TRBD1 (6 bases). Sequences were obtained from PBMCs or T cells enriched from blood (not recorded which). This receptor was identified in a woman under 40 who had been exposed to COVID-19. CDR3 protein: CASSRGGETEAFF. CDR3 nucleotide sequence: TGTGCCAGCAGCAGGGGAGGGGAAACTGAAGCTTTCTTT. Supplemented by reference TRBV2 and TRBJ1-1, the full variable domain reads EPEVTQTPSHQVTQMGQEVILRCVPISNHLYFYWYRQILGQKVEFLVSFYNNEISEKSEIFDDQFSVERPDGSNFTLKIRSTKLEDSAMYFCASSRGGETEAFFGQGTRLTVV.